Sequencing of this TCR beta chain was carried out in a study of cytomegalovirus exposure and HLA in healthy donors. The CDR3 totals 16 residues. The junction had 7 bases not matched to a gene; V was cut back by 1 base and J by 2 bases. CDR1 LNHDA and CDR2 SQIVND come from the germline V gene (reference sequence). Notes on the study in general: Some TCR beta chains (over 150 of them) were listed as cytomegalovirus-associated. Rarity held for most TCR sequences, but there were some public TCRs that occurred in many donors.

To note about this clone: As yet, its antigen is unknown.

Sequencing was performed with immunoSEQ multiplex PCR; in TCRdb, only in-frame clones are kept and a portion is missing. The sample consists of fewer than 150,000 clones, approximately 86% of them appearing once. This clonotype was sampled from a young man in good health and CMV-seropositive. Sequences were obtained from PBMCs. This chain uses TRBV19 with TRBJ2-7, with 8 bases that match TRBD2. CDR3 in amino acids: CASSIGGGRPPYEQYF. CDR3 in DNA: TGTGCCAGTAGTATAGGGGGCGGGAGGCCCCCCTACGAGCAGTACTTC.